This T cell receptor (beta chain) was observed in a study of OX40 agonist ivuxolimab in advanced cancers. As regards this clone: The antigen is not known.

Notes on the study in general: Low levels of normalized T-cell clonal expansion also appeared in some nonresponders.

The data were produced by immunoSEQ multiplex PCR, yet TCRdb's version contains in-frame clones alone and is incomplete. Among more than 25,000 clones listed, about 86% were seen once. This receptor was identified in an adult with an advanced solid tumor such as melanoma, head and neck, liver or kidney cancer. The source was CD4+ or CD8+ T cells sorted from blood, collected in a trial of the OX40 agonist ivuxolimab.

The CDR3 loop is CASSPGTGRPDTQYF. The CDR3 region has the DNA TGTGCCAGCAGCCCCGGGACAGGGAGGCCAGATACGCAGTATTTT. The gene calls are TRBV5-4 and TRBJ2-3, with 9 positions matching TRBD1. CDR1 and CDR2 from the germline V gene are SGHNT and YYREEE (reference sequence). V trimming: 4 bases; J trimming: 4 bases; junction bases outside the gene matches: 7. The CDR3 has 15 residues. The full variable domain, in which reference TRBV5-4 and TRBJ2-3 provide the parts outside the CDR3, is ETGVTQSPTHLIKTRGQQVTLRCSSQSGHNTVSWYQQALGQGPQFIFQYYREEENGRGNFPPRFSGLQFPNYSSELNVNALELDDSALYLCASSPGTGRPDTQYFGPGTRLTVL.